This T cell receptor beta chain was recorded in a study of T cells in Graves' hyperthyroidism and ophthalmopathy. At the level of the study: Peripheral blood was obtained at initial diagnosis, preceding any treatment.

Overall study findings and caveats: Blood also carried most thyroid clonotypes expanded above 0.001. From stable hyperthyroidism, ophthalmopathy was separated by a 13 V-J model.

RNA transcripts provided the source from which TCR beta CDR3 regions were amplified. TCR CDR3 regions were first amplified by RT-PCR with HTBI primers. TCRdb analysed the multiplex PCR reads with MiXCR anew, one entry per CDR3 protein. The sample records around 700,000 distinct CDR3 sequences, 18% being singletons. J lost 0 bases, V lost 3 bases, and 8 bases had no gene match. This CDR3 has 17 residues. Germline CDR1 reads SNHLY; CDR2 reads FYNNEI. This clonotype was counted many times. No antigen is known for it. 9 to 10 ml fresh peripheral blood yielded the PBMCs. The source is a woman aged 50 to 65 with Graves' hyperthyroidism that later progressed to Graves' ophthalmopathy. Input material: blood. V and J are TRBV2 and TRBJ1-5, with 7 bases lining up with TRBD1. This CDR3 is CASSDAGTAYSNQPQHF. In nucleotides, the CDR3 is TGTGCCAGCAGTGACGCCGGGACAGCTTATAGCAATCAGCCCCAGCATTTT. Drawing the rest from reference TRBV2 and TRBJ1-5, the complete variable domain is EPEVTQTPSHQVTQMGQEVILRCVPISNHLYFYWYRQILGQKVEFLVSFYNNEISEKSEIFDDQFSVERPDGSNFTLKIRSTKLEDSAMYFCASSDAGTAYSNQPQHFGDGTRLSIL.